The rows below give T cell receptor beta chains drawn from one sample of a study of cytomegalovirus exposure and HLA in healthy donors. Libraries were prepared by immunoSEQ multiplex PCR; TCRdb keeps only in-frame clonotypes and omits some of them. The sample consists of 140,000 or so clones, roughly 9.4% of them appearing once. Material for sequencing was PBMCs. Receptors were obtained from a male donor in good health and CMV-seronegative. Both conserved end residues are part of each CDR3. The D gene is left open where the match is weak. Part of the rows lack a size; the others show once, few, many or a class for expanded clones.

d_gene	v_gene	len	abundance	j_gene	CDR3nt	CDR3aa
TRBD1	TRBV30	14	few	TRBJ1-4	TGTGCCTGGACCTCGTGGACAGGGAGCGAAAAACTGTTTTTT	CAWTSWTGSEKLFF
NA	TRBV7-2	13	NA	TRBJ2-5	TGTGCCAGCAGCTTGGGGGGGCGGGAGACCCAGTACTTC	CASSLGGRETQYF
NA	TRBV29-1	13	NA	TRBJ2-1	TGCAGCGCGTCACAGGAGAACTACAATGAGCAGTTCTTC	CSASQENYNEQFF
NA	TRBV5-1	14	few	TRBJ2-7	TGCGCCAGCAGCTTTTCGGGAAACTCCTACGAGCAGTACTTC	CASSFSGNSYEQYF
NA	TRBV2	14	few	TRBJ1-4	TGTGCCAGCAGTGATGACAGCTTAGATGAAAAACTGTTTTTT	CASSDDSLDEKLFF
TRBD1	TRBV5-1	15	NA	TRBJ1-3	TGCGCCAGCAGCTTGGGAGGGGGCTCGGGAAACACCATATATTTT	CASSLGGGSGNTIYF
TRBD1	TRBV7-2	13	few	TRBJ2-7	TGTGCCAGCAGCTTAAAGGGACAGGGCGAGCAGTACTTC	CASSLKGQGEQYF
TRBD2	TRBV5-6	16	few	TRBJ2-3	TGTGCCAGCAGCTACGGACTAGCGATACCCACAGATACGCAGTATTTT	CASSYGLAIPTDTQYF
NA	TRBV10-3	13	few	TRBJ1-3	TGTGCCATCATGAGGCAGACTGGAAACACCATATATTTT	CAIMRQTGNTIYF
NA	TRBV6-5	13	few	TRBJ2-1	TGTGCCAGCAGTTACTCGAGGCTCCGTGAGCAGTTCTTC	CASSYSRLREQFF
TRBD1	TRBV27	14	NA	TRBJ1-5	TGTGCCAGCAGCCCCGACAGGGACAATCAGCCCCAGCATTTT	CASSPDRDNQPQHF
NA	TRBV7-2	13	once	TRBJ2-1	TGTGCCAGCGCCCTCAGCTCCTACAATGAGCAGTTCTTC	CASALSSYNEQFF
NA	TRBV6-6	15	NA	TRBJ2-3	TGTGCCAGCAGTTACTCTGGCAGGGGCACAGATACGCAGTATTTT	CASSYSGRGTDTQYF
TRBD2	TRBV11-2	16	NA	TRBJ2-7	TGTGCCAGCAGCGGGCCGGGACTAGCTGGGAGTTACGAGCAGTCCTTC	CASSGPGLAGSYEQSF
NA	TRBV4-3	15	few	TRBJ1-2	TGCGCCAGCACCAAAGCCGCGGGACCTCTAATGGGCTACACCTTC	CASTKAAGPLMGYTF
NA	TRBV27	14	NA	TRBJ2-3	TGTGCCAGCAGTCTCTTAGCGGCCACAGATACGCAGTATTTT	CASSLLAATDTQYF
NA	TRBV7-2	12	NA	TRBJ2-3	TGTGCCAGCAGCATGGGCCGCCATACGCAGTATTTT	CASSMGRHTQYF
TRBD1	TRBV5-1	16	NA	TRBJ1-4	TGCGCCAGCAGCTTGGAAGGGGGCACAACTAATGAAAAACTGTTTTTT	CASSLEGGTTNEKLFF
NA	TRBV5-1	14	few	TRBJ2-3	TGCGCCAGCACCCCAGGGGGGCTCACAGATACGCAGTATTTT	CASTPGGLTDTQYF
TRBD1	TRBV4-1	15	few	TRBJ2-4	TGCGCCAGCAGTTTACAGGGGGCTGACGTGAGCATTCAGTACTTC	CASSLQGADVSIQYF
TRBD2	TRBV7-6	13	few	TRBJ2-1	TGTGCCAGCAGCCCGGGGGGGTACAATGAGCAGTTCTTC	CASSPGGYNEQFF
TRBD1	TRBV5-4	13	NA	TRBJ1-2	TGTGCCAGCGGAGGACAGGGTGTGAGTGGCTACACCTTC	CASGGQGVSGYTF
TRBD1	TRBV6-5	14	NA	TRBJ2-7	TGTGCCAGCAGTTCCGGGACAGGGTCCTACGAGCAGTACTTC	CASSSGTGSYEQYF
TRBD1	TRBV19	14	few	TRBJ1-5	TGTGCCAGTAGGCGGGACAGCCTCAATCAGCCCCAGCATTTT	CASRRDSLNQPQHF
NA	TRBV5-1	14	NA	TRBJ1-1	TGCGCCAGCAGCTTAGTTGGGCCGGCAGGGGAAGCTTTCTTT	CASSLVGPAGEAFF
NA	TRBV7-2	13	NA	TRBJ1-2	TGTGCCAGCAGCCCGTCCCGGGACAAAGGCTACACCTTC	CASSPSRDKGYTF
NA	TRBV18	13	few	TRBJ1-1	TGTGCCAGCTCAAGAGGGGAGGGGACTGAAGCTTTCTTT	CASSRGEGTEAFF
TRBD1	TRBV9	17	few	TRBJ2-2	TGTGCCAGCAGCGCCCACTCCGGGACAGGGGGAATCGGGGAGCTGTTTTTT	CASSAHSGTGGIGELFF
NA	TRBV6-1	12	few	TRBJ2-7	TGTGCCAGCACACGGGAGACCTACGAGCAGTACTTC	CASTRETYEQYF
TRBD1	TRBV19	13	few	TRBJ1-1	TGTGCCAGTAGTACCCTGGGACAGCAAAAAGCTTTCTTT	CASSTLGQQKAFF
TRBD2	TRBV5-5	16	NA	TRBJ2-7	TGTGCCAGCAGCCCCATTGTGCTAGCGGGCCCCTACGAGCAGTACTTC	CASSPIVLAGPYEQYF
TRBD1	TRBV5-1	15	NA	TRBJ1-2	TGCGCCAGCAGCTGGGCGACAGGGGGCGCCTATGGCTACACCTTC	CASSWATGGAYGYTF
NA	TRBV6-5	13	few	TRBJ1-2	TGTGCCAGCAGTTACGGCAGGGAGGGAGGCTACACCTTC	CASSYGREGGYTF
NA	TRBV7-7	15	NA	TRBJ2-1	TGTGCCAGCAGTCTCTACAGGGTGTCCTACAATGAGCAGTTCTTC	CASSLYRVSYNEQFF
NA	TRBV5-1	13	few	TRBJ2-1	TGCGCCAGCAGCTTGGGGGCGGGGGCGCCCCAGTTCTTC	CASSLGAGAPQFF
NA	TRBV4-1	15	NA	TRBJ1-4	TGCGCCAGCAGCTCGGCGGGGGCAACTAATGAAAAACTGTTTTTT	CASSSAGATNEKLFF
NA	TRBV19	15	few	TRBJ1-5	TGTGCCAGTAGTATAGGGGCAGGGGCGAATCAGCCCCAGCATTTT	CASSIGAGANQPQHF
TRBD2	TRBV28	17	few	TRBJ2-3	TGTGCCAGCAGTTTAATGGCTAGCGGGGCCCCTACAGATACGCAGTATTTT	CASSLMASGAPTDTQYF
NA	TRBV7-9	16	few	TRBJ2-3	TGTGCCAGCAGCTTAGTTTCCTACCCCTTCACAGATACGCAGTATTTT	CASSLVSYPFTDTQYF
TRBD2	TRBV7-9	15	NA	TRBJ2-3	TGTGCCAGCAGCTCCAGACTAGCGAGTTCAAATACGCAGTATTTT	CASSSRLASSNTQYF
NA	TRBV5-1	15	NA	TRBJ2-1	TGCGCCAGCAGCTCCCTTAGCGAGAGGGCCAATGAGCAGTTCTTC	CASSSLSERANEQFF
TRBD1	TRBV5-1	15	NA	TRBJ2-3	TGCGCCAGCAGCTTGATGGGACAGAGGGTGGATACGCAGTATTTT	CASSLMGQRVDTQYF
NA	TRBV10-3	13	NA	TRBJ1-1	TGTGCCATCAGTGAAAGGGGGAACACTGAAGCTTTCTTT	CAISERGNTEAFF
NA	TRBV4-3	15	few	TRBJ1-5	TGCGCCAGCAGCCTTCGGACGGGAAGCAATCAGCCCCAGCATTTT	CASSLRTGSNQPQHF
TRBD1	TRBV7-9	14	few	TRBJ2-5	TGTGCCAGCAGCTGGACAGGGGGGGAGGAGACCCAGTACTTC	CASSWTGGEETQYF
TRBD1	TRBV7-2	15	few	TRBJ2-5	TGTGCCAGCCGCGGGGACAGGGCTCACCAAGAGACCCAGTACTTC	CASRGDRAHQETQYF
NA	TRBV5-1	14	few	TRBJ1-1	TGCGCCAGCAGCAAAGAGCCTATGAACACTGAAGCTTTCTTT	CASSKEPMNTEAFF
NA	TRBV4-1	14	few	TRBJ1-1	TGCGCCAGCAGCCTGAGACGGACAAACACTGAAGCTTTCTTT	CASSLRRTNTEAFF
TRBD1	TRBV27	13	NA	TRBJ1-2	TGTGCCACAATAAGACAGGGTTCAAATGGCTACACCTTC	CATIRQGSNGYTF
NA	TRBV25-1	13	NA	TRBJ1-5	TGTGCCAGCATTTCAGGGTCGAGCCAGCCCCAGCATTTT	CASISGSSQPQHF
NA	TRBV7-9	14	few	TRBJ1-4	TGTGCCAGCAGCTTACCGGGACACGGCCATATACTGTTTTTT	CASSLPGHGHILFF
NA	TRBV2	16	NA	TRBJ1-5	TGTGCCAGCAGTGGCAGAGGAGGCGGCTCAGGACAGCCCCAGCATTTT	CASSGRGGGSGQPQHF
NA	TRBV7-2	16	few	TRBJ1-5	TGTGCCAGCAGCTCCTCGACAGGTTATAGCAATCAGCCCCAGCATTTT	CASSSSTGYSNQPQHF
NA	TRBV9	14	few	TRBJ2-5	TGTGCCAGCAGCTCCTGGACACAACAAGAGACCCAGTACTTC	CASSSWTQQETQYF
TRBD2	TRBV11-2	19	NA	TRBJ2-1	TGTGCCAGCAGCTTAGATCGAGCTAGCGGGAGGGGATCCCACAATGAGCAGTTCTTC	CASSLDRASGRGSHNEQFF